This passage covers 22 T cell receptor delta chains from one sample sequenced in a study of delta chains in infants with herpesvirus infections. Reverse transcription of PBMC RNA used primers specific for the gamma and delta chains. TCRdb re-processed the RT-PCR reads using CATT. The profile covers approximately 600 delta-chain clones, with roughly 2.6% appearing a single time and 29% taken by the ten largest. The sample consisted of peripheral blood, taken at time point 3 of longitudinal follow-up. The receptors were sampled from a human donor who was a Ugandan infant, either HIV-exposed or HIV-unexposed (not recorded which).

The chain joins TRDV1 to TRDJ1; D is possibly TRDD2 (5 bases). Per germline, CDR1 TSWWSYY and CDR2 QGS. Trimming stripped 2 bases from V and 0 bases from J, with 19 bases between. The CDR3 is 18 amino acids. DNA of the CDR3: TGTGCTCTTGGGGAAAGGGTCCCGGCCTACCGGTACACCGATAAACTCATCTTT. Translated, it gives CALGERVPAYRYTDKLIF.

Remarks on this clone: It differs at one base from a far larger clone, so likely a read error. The rearrangement uses TRDV2 and TRDJ1; 9 nucleotides align to TRDD3. With 5 bases clipped from V and 0 bases from J, the junction kept 12 bases outside the gene matches. CDR3 size: 17 residues. Germline values: CDR1 GEAIGNYY, CDR2 EKD. This CDR3 is CACGFLYWGTYTDKLIF. The CDR3 bases are TGTGCCTGTGGCTTTCTTTACTGGGGGACTTACACCGATAAACTCATCTTT.

Note on this clone: With only one base between it and a far larger clone, this is likely a read error. V is TRDV1 and J is TRDJ4; 8 nucleotides line up with TRDD3. The CDR3 spans 17 residues. V lost 5 bases and J lost 1; bases outside the gene matches: 15. Germline V gives CDR1 TSWWSYY, CDR2 QGS. The CDR3: CALGKSVVCWGNRPLIF. CDR3 nucleotide sequence: TGTGCTCTTGGGAAATCTGTAGTATGCTGGGGGAACAGACCCCTGATCTTT.

This clone was seen only a few times. A read error is likely here: a far larger clone is one base away. No DNA is shown, since the ends of the CDR3 on it are uncertain; the CDR3 is the one TCRdb lists. Other DNA sequences within the sample encode an identical CDR3. CDR3 protein: CALGEVSRWAYGIRGGDKLIF. The rearrangement uses TRDV1 and TRDJ1; no DNA check was done on the table's D call, TRDD3. Inclusive of both ends, the CDR3 amounts to 21 amino acids. Germline V gives CDR1 TSWWSYY, CDR2 QGS.

With respect to this clone: The likely explanation is a read error, given a far larger clone one base away. The V gene is TRDV1, the J gene TRDJ1, with TRDD3 identical over 11 bases. The V gene's germline CDR1 is TSWWSYY and CDR2 QGS. Losses at the gene ends were 3 bases for V and 3 bases for J; bases not matched to a gene: 12. The CDR3 spans 18 residues. CDR3 nucleotides: TGTGCTCTTGGGGAGATCTACTTAGCTGGGGGATACCCCGATAAACTCATCTTT. Protein product: CALGEIYLAGGYPDKLIF.

This clone was counted a few times. This rearrangement joins TRDV1 to TRDJ1, with TRDD3 matching 9 bases. The J gene, not given by TCRdb, was assigned here from a germline match of the nucleotide sequence. Losses at the gene ends were 1 base for V and 7 bases for J; bases not matched to a gene: 13. The length of the CDR3 is 17 residues. Per the germline V gene, CDR1 is TSWWSYY and CDR2 is QGS. In DNA, the CDR3 is TGTGCTCTTGGGGAACCAAAGCCAGTACTGGGGGACCCTAAACTCATCTTT. Translating gives CALGEPKPVLGDPKLIF.

Concerning this clone: Relative to the germline gene, one junction end is altered; a read error may explain this. The chain uses TRDV2 and TRDJ3; TRDD3 matches at 9 bases. Germline matching of the DNA provided the J gene here, since TCRdb leaves it blank. Germline CDR1 reads GEAIGNYY; CDR2 reads EKD. CDR3 length: 19 residues. The CDR3 loop reads CACDPTGGTLSWDTRQMFF. CDR3 sequence (DNA): TGTGCCTGTGACCCAACTGGGGGAACTCTCTCCTGGGACACCAGACAGATGTTTTTC.

In its sample, this clone ranks as large. Here the CDR3 DNA reads TGTGCCTTTGGGGTATTGATGCCTCTACTCCCTAGGGACACCGATAAACTCATCTTT. Its protein is CAFGVLMPLLPRDTDKLIF. The chain combines TRDV3 with TRDJ1; D not resolved. Trimming removed 2 bases at V and 0 bases at J, with 28 bases between. The germline V gene has CDR1 TVYSNPD and CDR2 GDNSRS (reference sequence). The CDR3 is 19 amino acids.

Judged by abundance, this clone is large. The rearrangement joins TRDV1 to TRDJ1; tentatively, D is TRDD3 (6 bases). V was clipped by 3 bases and J by 7 bases, with 33 bases between them. The CDR3 is 20 amino acids. Germline V gene data show CDR1 as TSWWSYY and CDR2 as QGS. The CDR3 is CALGDPFPDRGTSKGIKLIF. The CDR3 DNA is TGTGCTCTTGGGGATCCATTCCCCGACCGGGGGACCAGCAAGGGGATTAAACTCATCTTT.

Concerning this clone itself: A much more abundant neighbour one base away suggests this may be a read error. This rearrangement joins TRDV1 to TRDJ1, with 7 bases fitting TRDD3. Germline CDR1 and CDR2: TSWWSYY and QGS. This CDR3 spans 26 amino acids. CDR3 nucleotide sequence: TGTGCTCTTGGGGAAAGACGAACGCGGTCTTCCCCCCCCCCGTGCTACTGGGGACCGTACACCAATAAACTCATCTTT. This sequence encodes CALGERRTRSSPPPCYWGPYTNKLIF.

This clone was picked up a small number of times. This likely traces to a read error, being one base from a far larger clone. The V gene is TRAV14/DV4, the J gene TRDJ1, with 8 bases matching TRDD3. Germline loops: CDR1 TSDPSYG, CDR2 QGSYDQQN (reference sequence). There are 18 residues in the CDR3. The CDR3 nucleotides are TGTGCAATGAGAGAGGCCTGCTACTGGGGGGTTTACACCGATAGACTCATCTTT. Translated: CAMREACYWGVYTDRLIF.

A few counts support this clone. This DNA's translation differs at residue 16 from TCRdb's protein, which comes from a much larger clone; a read error is likely, and the protein shown is translated from the DNA. The rearrangement joins TRDV1 to TRDJ1, with 12 positions matching TRDD3. This CDR3 is built from 19 residues. In germline, CDR1 is TSWWSYY, CDR2 QGS. CDR3 loop: CALGELAVDTGGYTDRLIF. The DNA of the CDR3 is TGTGCTCTTGGGGAACTGGCGGTCGATACTGGGGGATACACCGATAGACTCATCTTT.

This clone has a handful of counts. A read error is possible here, since a much larger clone lies one base away. Additional DNA sequences in this sample encode the identical CDR3. J is TRDJ1 and V is TRDV1; 13 nucleotides agree with TRDD3. The CDR3 covers 23 residues. Germline values: CDR1 TSWWSYY, CDR2 QGS. J gave up 3 bases and V 3 bases, and 25 bases lay outside the gene matches. CDR3 DNA sequence: TGTGCTCTTGGGGATTCATTCTGCGGGGACCTCTACTGGGGGATACGAAGAGCCGATAAACTCATCTTT. This encodes CALGDSFCGDLYWGIRRADKLIF.

This clone occurred a few times. This may stem from a read error, because a much larger clone lies one nucleotide away. The rearrangement links TRAV29/DV5 to TRDJ1; TRDD2 aligns across 9 bases. Unmatched junction bases numbered 34, after V lost 0 bases and J lost 7 bases. Germline V gene sequence: CDR1 NSMFDY, CDR2 ISSIKDK. CDR3 length equals 23 residues. CDR3 loop: CAASDRGLPTTPTSRYWNGKLIF. CDR3 nucleotides: TGTGCAGCAAGCGATCGCGGCCTTCCTACAACCCCAACGTCCCGATACTGGAATGGTAAACTCATCTTT.

By share of the sample, this clone is large. This chain connects TRDV1 to TRDJ1, with 9 bases aligning to TRDD3. CDR3 size: 19 residues. Germline V gene data show CDR1 as TSWWSYY and CDR2 as QGS. Germline trimming cut 0 bases from V and 3 bases from J; bases unmatched to any gene: 14. The DNA for the CDR3 is TGTGCTCTTGGGGAACTCGAGTGGGGGATAGTGGGTCTCGCCGATAAACTCATCTTT. Protein: CALGELEWGIVGLADKLIF.

A note on this clone: This may arise from a read error, as a much more abundant clone is one base away. The limits of the CDR3 on the DNA are not certain, so only TCRdb's listed CDR3 is given. Other DNA sequences in the same sample also yield this CDR3. This sequence joins TRAV29/DV5 and TRDJ3; the table's D call, TRDD3, has no DNA check behind it. The CDR3 spans 28 residues, counting both ends. The germline CDR1 and CDR2 sequences are NSMFDY and ISSIKDK. CDR3 sequence reads: CSVLLCSKRLLGSYVGGSCSWDTRQMFF.

Comment on this clone: TCRdb's listed protein matches a much larger clone and diverges from this DNA's translation at residue 13, likely through a read error; the protein shown comes from the DNA. In nucleotides, the CDR3 is TGTGCTCTTGGGGAAGTAAGTAGATGGGCCTACGGGAAACGCGGAGGCGATAAACTCATCTTT. Translating it yields CALGEVSRWAYGKRGGDKLIF. The gene calls are TRDV1 and TRDJ1; tentatively, D is TRDD2 (5 bases). The CDR3 sequence is 21 residues long. V was shortened by 2 bases and J by 4 bases, with 32 bases between the two germline ends. CDR1 and CDR2 (germline): TSWWSYY, QGS.

This clone was seen only a few times. This may stem from a read error, because a much larger clone lies one nucleotide away. The genes are TRDV3 and TRDJ1; 8 nucleotides line up with TRDD3. The V gene's germline CDR1 is TVYSNPD and CDR2 GDNSRS (reference sequence). This CDR3 is 23 amino acids long. Germline trimming cut 5 bases from V and 3 bases from J; bases unmatched to any gene: 38. The CDR3 sequence: CAPKVRDTRTYGSFFDQSDKLIF. The CDR3, as DNA: TGTGCCCCAAAAGTTAGGGATACGCGCACTTATGGATCTTTTTTCGATCAATCCGATAAACTCATCTTT.

This clone was counted only a few times. The TCRdb protein, from a much larger clone, departs from this DNA's translation at residue 7, likely by read error; the protein shown derives from the DNA. V and J are TRDV1 and TRDJ1, with 9 bases that match TRDD3. The length of the CDR3 is 20 residues. Germline lookup yields CDR1 TSWWSYY and CDR2 QGS. Germline trimming cut 2 bases from V and 2 bases from J; bases unmatched to any gene: 18. CDR3 coding DNA: TGTGCTCTTGGGGAAGCTTCTCCTACCTCTTGGGGGATATGGACCGATAAACTCATCTTT. Protein: CALGEASPTSWGIWTDKLIF.

This clone is judged large. The rearrangement joins TRDV2 to TRDJ1; TRDD3 matches 8 bases. CDR1 and CDR2 from the germline V gene are GEAIGNYY and EKD. This CDR3 has 16 residues. Unmatched junction bases numbered 10, after V lost 3 bases and J lost 2 bases. CDR3 DNA: TGTGCCTGTGACCCCGGGGGGATAATAAGAACCGATAAACTCATCTTT. Translated, it gives CACDPGGIIRTDKLIF.

In the case of this clone: This may be a read error: a much more frequent sequence differs by one nucleotide. This sample also contains other DNA sequences that code for the same CDR3. The chain carries TRDV3 and TRDJ1, with 8 bases matching TRDD3. V was clipped by 5 bases and J by 3 bases; unmatched bases: 38. Germline loops: CDR1 TVYSNPD, CDR2 GDNSRS (reference sequence). The CDR3 consists of 23 residues. The CDR3 loop is CAPKVRDTRTYGSFFNQSDKLIF. DNA for the CDR3: TGTGCCCCAAAAGTTAGGGATACGCGCACTTATGGATCCTTTTTCAATCAATCCGATAAACTCATCTTT.

By frequency in the sample, this clone is large (0.1 to 1%). The V and J genes are TRDV1 and TRDJ1, with TRDD3 matching 7 bases. After removal of 2 bases from V and 2 bases from J, the junction contained 8 bases not matched to a gene. The CDR3 sequence is 16 residues long. Germline V gene data show CDR1 as TSWWSYY and CDR2 as QGS. The CDR3 nucleotides are TGTGCTCTTGGGGAATTTTGGGGGAGGGAGACCGATAAACTCATCTTT. Translated: CALGEFWGRETDKLIF.